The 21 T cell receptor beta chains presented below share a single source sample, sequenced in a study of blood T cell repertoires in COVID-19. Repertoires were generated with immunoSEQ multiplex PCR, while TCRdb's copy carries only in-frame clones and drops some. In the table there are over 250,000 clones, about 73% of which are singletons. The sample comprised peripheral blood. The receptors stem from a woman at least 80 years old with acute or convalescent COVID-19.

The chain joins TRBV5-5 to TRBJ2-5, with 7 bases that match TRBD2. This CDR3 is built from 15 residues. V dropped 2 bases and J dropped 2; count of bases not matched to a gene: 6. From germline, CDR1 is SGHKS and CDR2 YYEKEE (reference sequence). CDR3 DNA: TGTGCCAGCAGCTTCGACGGGGGGAGTCAAGAGACCCAGTACTTC. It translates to CASSFDGGSQETQYF.

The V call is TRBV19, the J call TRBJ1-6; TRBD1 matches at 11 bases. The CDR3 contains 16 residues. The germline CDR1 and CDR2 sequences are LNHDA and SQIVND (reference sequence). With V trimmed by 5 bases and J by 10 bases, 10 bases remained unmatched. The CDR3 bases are TGTGCCAGTAGTGACACTCCGGGACAGGGGGTCTCACCCCTCCACTTT. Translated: CASSDTPGQGVSPLHF. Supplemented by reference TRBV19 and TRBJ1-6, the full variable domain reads DGGITQSPKYLFRKEGQNVTLSCEQNLNHDAMYWYRQDPGQGLRLIYYSQIVNDFQKGDIAEGYSVSREKKESFPLTVTSAQKNPTAFYLCASSDTPGQGVSPLHFGNGTRLTVT.

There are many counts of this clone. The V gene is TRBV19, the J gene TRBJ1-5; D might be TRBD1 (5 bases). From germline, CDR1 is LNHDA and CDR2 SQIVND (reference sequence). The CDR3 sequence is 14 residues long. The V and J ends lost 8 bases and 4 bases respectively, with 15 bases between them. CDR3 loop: CASGAGGVNQPQHF. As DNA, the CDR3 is TGTGCCAGTGGCGCGGGGGGGGTTAATCAGCCCCAGCATTTT.

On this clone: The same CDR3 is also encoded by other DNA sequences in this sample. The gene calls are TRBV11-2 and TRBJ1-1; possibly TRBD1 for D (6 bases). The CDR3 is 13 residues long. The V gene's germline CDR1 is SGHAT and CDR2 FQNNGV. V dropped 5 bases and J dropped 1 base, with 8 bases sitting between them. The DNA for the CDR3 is TGTGCCAGCAGCCAGGACAGGAACACTGAAGCTTTCTTT. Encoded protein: CASSQDRNTEAFF. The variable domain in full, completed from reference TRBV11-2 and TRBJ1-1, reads EAGVAQSPRYKIIEKRQSVAFWCNPISGHATLYWYQQILGQGPKLLIQFQNNGVVDDSQLPKDRFSAERLKGVDSTLKIQPAKLEDSAVYLCASSQDRNTEAFFGQGTRLTVV.

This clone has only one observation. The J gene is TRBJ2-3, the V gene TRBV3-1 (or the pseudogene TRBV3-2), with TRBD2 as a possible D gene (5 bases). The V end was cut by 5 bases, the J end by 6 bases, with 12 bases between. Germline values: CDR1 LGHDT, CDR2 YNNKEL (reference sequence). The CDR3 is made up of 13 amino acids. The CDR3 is CASSWTPADTQYF. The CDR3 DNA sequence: TGTGCCAGCAGCTGGACTCCAGCGGATACGCAGTATTTT.

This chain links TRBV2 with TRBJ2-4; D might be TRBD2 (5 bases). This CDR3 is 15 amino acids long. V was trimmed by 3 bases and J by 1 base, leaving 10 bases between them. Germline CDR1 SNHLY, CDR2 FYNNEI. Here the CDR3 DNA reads TGTGCCAGCAGTGACCCGGGGAAGGCCAAAAACATTCAGTACTTC. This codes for CASSDPGKAKNIQYF.

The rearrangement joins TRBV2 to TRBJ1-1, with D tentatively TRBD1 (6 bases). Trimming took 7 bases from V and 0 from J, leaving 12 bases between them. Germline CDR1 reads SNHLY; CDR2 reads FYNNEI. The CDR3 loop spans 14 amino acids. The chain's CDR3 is CASIRDTLNTEAFF. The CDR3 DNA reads TGTGCCAGCATTAGGGACACCTTGAACACTGAAGCTTTCTTT.

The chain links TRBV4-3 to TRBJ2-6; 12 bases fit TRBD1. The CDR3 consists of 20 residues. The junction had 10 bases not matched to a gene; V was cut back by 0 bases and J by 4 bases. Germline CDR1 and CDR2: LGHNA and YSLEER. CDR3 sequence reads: CASSQDLRGQGALGANVLTF. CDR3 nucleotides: TGCGCCAGCAGCCAAGATCTCAGGGGACAGGGGGCGTTGGGGGCCAACGTCCTGACTTTC.

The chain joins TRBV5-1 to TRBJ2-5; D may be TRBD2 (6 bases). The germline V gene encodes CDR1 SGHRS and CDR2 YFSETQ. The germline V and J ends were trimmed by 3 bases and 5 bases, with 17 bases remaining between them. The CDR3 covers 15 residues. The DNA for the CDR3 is TGCGCCAGCAGCTCGTCTGGGGGAGGTGGCGAGACCCAGTACTTC. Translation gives CASSSSGGGGETQYF.

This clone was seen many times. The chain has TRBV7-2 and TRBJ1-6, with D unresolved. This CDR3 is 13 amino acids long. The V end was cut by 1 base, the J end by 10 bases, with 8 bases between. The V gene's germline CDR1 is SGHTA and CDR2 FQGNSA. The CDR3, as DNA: TGTGCCAGCAGCTTAGATAGTGTCTCACCCCTCCACTTT. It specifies CASSLDSVSPLHF.

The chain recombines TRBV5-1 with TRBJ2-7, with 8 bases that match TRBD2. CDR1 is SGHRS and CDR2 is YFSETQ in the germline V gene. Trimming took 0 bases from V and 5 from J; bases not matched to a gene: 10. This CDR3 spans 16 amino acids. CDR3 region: CASSLGGAGGQNEQYF. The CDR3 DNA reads TGCGCCAGCAGCTTGGGCGGGGCGGGGGGCCAGAACGAGCAGTACTTC.

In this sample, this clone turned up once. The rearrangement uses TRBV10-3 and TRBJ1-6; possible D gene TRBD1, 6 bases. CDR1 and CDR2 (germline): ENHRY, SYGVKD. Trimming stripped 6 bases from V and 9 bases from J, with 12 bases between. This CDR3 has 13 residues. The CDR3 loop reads CAISPQGSSPLHF. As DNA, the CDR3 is TGTGCCATCAGCCCGCAGGGGAGTTCACCCCTCCACTTT.

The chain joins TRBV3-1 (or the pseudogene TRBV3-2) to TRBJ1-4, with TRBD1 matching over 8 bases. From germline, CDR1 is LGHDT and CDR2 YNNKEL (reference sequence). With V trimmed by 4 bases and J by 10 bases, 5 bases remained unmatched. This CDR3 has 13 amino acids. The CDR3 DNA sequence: TGTGCCAGCAGCCTTGGGACAGGCCTAAAACTGTTTTTT. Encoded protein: CASSLGTGLKLFF.

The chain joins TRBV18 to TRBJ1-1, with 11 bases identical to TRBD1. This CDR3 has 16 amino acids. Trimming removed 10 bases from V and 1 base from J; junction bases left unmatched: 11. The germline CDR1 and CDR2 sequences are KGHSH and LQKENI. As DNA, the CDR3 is TGTGCCACCGACCGGGGGACAGGGGGAAAGAACACTGAAGCTTTCTTT. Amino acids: CATDRGTGGKNTEAFF.

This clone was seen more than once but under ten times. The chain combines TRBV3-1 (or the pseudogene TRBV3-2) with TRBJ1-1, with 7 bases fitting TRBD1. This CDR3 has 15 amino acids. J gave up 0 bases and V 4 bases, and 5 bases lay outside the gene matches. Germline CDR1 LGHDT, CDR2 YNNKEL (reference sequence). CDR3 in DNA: TGTGCCAGCAGCCGGCGACAGGGATTGAACACTGAAGCTTTCTTT. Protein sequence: CASSRRQGLNTEAFF.

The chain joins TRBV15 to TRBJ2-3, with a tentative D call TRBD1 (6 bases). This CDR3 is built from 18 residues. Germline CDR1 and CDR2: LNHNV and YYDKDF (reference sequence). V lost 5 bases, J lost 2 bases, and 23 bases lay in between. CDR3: CATSGLDNEGGVTDTQYF. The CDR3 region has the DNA TGTGCCACCAGCGGCTTAGACAATGAAGGGGGTGTCACAGATACGCAGTATTTT.

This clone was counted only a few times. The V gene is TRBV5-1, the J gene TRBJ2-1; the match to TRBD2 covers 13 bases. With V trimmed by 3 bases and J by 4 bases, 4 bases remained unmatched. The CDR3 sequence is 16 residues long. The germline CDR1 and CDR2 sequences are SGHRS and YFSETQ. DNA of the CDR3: TGCGCCAGCAGCTCCGGACTAGCGGGAGAATACAATGAGCAGTTCTTC. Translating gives CASSSGLAGEYNEQFF.

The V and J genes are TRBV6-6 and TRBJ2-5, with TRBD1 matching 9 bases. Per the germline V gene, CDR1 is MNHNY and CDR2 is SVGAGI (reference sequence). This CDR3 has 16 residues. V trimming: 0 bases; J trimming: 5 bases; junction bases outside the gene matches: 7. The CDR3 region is CASSYSPGQGGETQYF. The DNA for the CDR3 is TGTGCCAGCAGTTACTCGCCGGGACAGGGAGGGGAGACCCAGTACTTC.

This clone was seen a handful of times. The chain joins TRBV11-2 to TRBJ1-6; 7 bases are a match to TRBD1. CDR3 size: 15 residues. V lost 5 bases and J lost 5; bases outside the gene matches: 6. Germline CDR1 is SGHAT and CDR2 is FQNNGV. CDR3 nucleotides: TGTGCCAGCAGCCCGGGACAGCATCATAATTCACCCCTCCACTTT. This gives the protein CASSPGQHHNSPLHF.

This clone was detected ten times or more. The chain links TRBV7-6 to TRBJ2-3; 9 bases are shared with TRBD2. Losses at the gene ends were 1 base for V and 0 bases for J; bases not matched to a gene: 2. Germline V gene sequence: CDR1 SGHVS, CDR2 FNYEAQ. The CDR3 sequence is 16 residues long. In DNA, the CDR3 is TGTGCCAGCAGCTTAGTAGCGGGGGTTAGCACAGATACGCAGTATTTT. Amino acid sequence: CASSLVAGVSTDTQYF. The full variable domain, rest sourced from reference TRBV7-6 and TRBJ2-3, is GAGVSQSPRYKVTKRGQDVALRCDPISGHVSLYWYRQALGQGPEFLTYFNYEAQQDKSGLPNDRFSAERPEGSISTLTIQRTEQRDSAMYRCASSLVAGVSTDTQYFGPGTRLTVL.

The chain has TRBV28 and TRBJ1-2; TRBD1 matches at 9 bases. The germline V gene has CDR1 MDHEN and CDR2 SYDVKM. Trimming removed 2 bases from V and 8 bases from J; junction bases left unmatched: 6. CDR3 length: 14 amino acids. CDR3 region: CASSLGRTGGGYTF. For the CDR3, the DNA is TGTGCCAGCAGTTTAGGAAGAACAGGGGGCGGCTACACCTTC.